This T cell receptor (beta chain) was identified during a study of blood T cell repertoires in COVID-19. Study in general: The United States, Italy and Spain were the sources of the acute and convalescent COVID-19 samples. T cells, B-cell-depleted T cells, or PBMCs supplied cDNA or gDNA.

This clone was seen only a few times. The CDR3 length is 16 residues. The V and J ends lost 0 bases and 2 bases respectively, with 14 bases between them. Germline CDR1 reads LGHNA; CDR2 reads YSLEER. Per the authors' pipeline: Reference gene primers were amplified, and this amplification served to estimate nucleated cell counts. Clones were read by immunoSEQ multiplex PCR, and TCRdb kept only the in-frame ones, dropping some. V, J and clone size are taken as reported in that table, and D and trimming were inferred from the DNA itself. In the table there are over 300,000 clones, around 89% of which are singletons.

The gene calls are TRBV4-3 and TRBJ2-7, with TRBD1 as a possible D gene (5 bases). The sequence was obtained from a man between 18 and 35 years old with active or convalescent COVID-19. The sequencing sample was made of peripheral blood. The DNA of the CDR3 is TGCGCCAGCAGCCAAGAGGAAAGGGGTATCGCCTACGAGCAGTACTTC. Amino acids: CASSQEERGIAYEQYF.